Listed below are T cell receptor beta chains from one sample, sequenced in a study of breast tumors, draining lymph nodes, adjacent tissues. Each CDR3 protein is one row after TCRdb ran MiXCR on the multiplex PCR reads. The table lists about 120,000 distinct CDR3 sequences, 20% of them singletons. What was sequenced was axillary lymph node tissue. These receptors came from a female donor with breast cancer. Some clones in this sample may be carry-over from other donors' samples. Each CDR3 is given with its conserved first and last residue. D genes are given only for firm matches. Clone size is not always given. Where it is, it says once, few, many or a class for expanded clones.

V,D,J,size,CDR3,DNA
TRBV20-1,-,TRBJ2-5,many,CSTGGLLETQYF,TGCAGTACCGGGGGCCTCCTAGAGACCCAGTACTTC
TRBV2,TRBD1,TRBJ1-2,many,CASSERQGVYYGYTF,TGTGCCAGCAGTGAGAGACAGGGAGTATACTATGGCTACACCTTC
TRBV7-9,-,TRBJ2-3,-,CASSLGDRTVDTQYF,TGTGCCAGCAGCTTGGGCGACCGGACGGTAGATACGCAGTATTTT
TRBV28,-,TRBJ2-7,few,CASTQGGSLYYEQYF,TGTGCCAGCACCCAAGGGGGTAGTCTTTACTACGAGCAGTACTTC
TRBV3-1,-,TRBJ2-7,-,CASSHYHEQYF,TGTGCCAGCAGCCACTACCACGAGCAGTACTTC
TRBV12-3/TRBV12-4,TRBD2,TRBJ2-5,many,CASGGSWGGGGETQYF,TGTGCCAGCGGGGGGTCCTGGGGCGGGGGAGGGGAGACCCAGTACTTC
TRBV6-5,TRBD1,TRBJ2-7,many,CASSYDRGLPYEQYF,TGTGCCAGCAGTTACGACAGGGGGCTCCCCTACGAGCAGTACTTC
TRBV5-1,-,TRBJ2-1,many,CASSLEPGRAYNEQFF,TGCGCCAGCAGCTTGGAGCCGGGGCGGGCCTACAATGAGCAGTTCTTC
TRBV20-1,-,TRBJ2-1,many,CSARDRASQSSYNEQFF,TGCAGTGCTAGAGATCGGGCTAGCCAGAGCTCCTACAATGAGCAGTTCTTC
TRBV5-4,TRBD2,TRBJ2-1,-,CASSDPSGVYNEQFF,TGTGCCAGCAGCGACCCTAGCGGGGTATACAATGAGCAGTTCTTC
TRBV19,-,TRBJ1-2,few,CASSIATRDGYTF,TGTGCCAGTAGTATAGCCACCAGAGACGGCTACACCTTC
TRBV10-3,-,TRBJ2-7,many,CAIRDPAGASSYEQYF,TGTGCCATCAGGGACCCAGCGGGCGCAAGCTCCTACGAGCAGTACTTC
TRBV6-1,-,TRBJ2-3,many,CASSPGADTQYF,TGTGCCAGCAGCCCAGGGGCAGATACGCAGTATTTT
TRBV6-5,TRBD2,TRBJ2-7,many,CASRRLAGISYEQYF,TGTGCCAGCAGACGCCTAGCGGGCATCTCCTACGAGCAGTACTTC
TRBV2,TRBD2,TRBJ2-7,many,CASRTGTSGPSSYEQYF,TGTGCCAGCAGAACGGGGACTAGCGGTCCCTCTTCCTACGAGCAGTACTTC
TRBV6-2/TRBV6-3,-,TRBJ2-7,many,CASSYDPRTSSSGYEQYF,TGTGCCAGCAGTTACGATCCCAGGACATCCTCGTCGGGATACGAGCAGTACTTC
TRBV19,TRBD2,TRBJ2-1,many,CATSPWTSGIGYNEQFF,TGTGCCACCAGCCCTTGGACTAGCGGGATCGGGTACAATGAGCAGTTCTTC
TRBV10-2,TRBD2,TRBJ2-3,many,CASSLLAGTDTQYF,TGCGCCAGCAGCCTACTAGCGGGCACAGATACGCAGTATTTT
TRBV5-5,-,TRBJ1-2,many,CASSLGLLEPGYTF,TGTGCCAGCAGCTTGGGACTCCTAGAGCCTGGCTACACCTTC
TRBV5-4,-,TRBJ2-3,many,CASSLTVDTQYF,TGTGCCAGCAGTTTGACAGTAGATACGCAGTATTTT
TRBV28,TRBD2,TRBJ2-2,few,CASRAGLAGEVPTGELFF,TGTGCCAGCAGAGCGGGACTAGCGGGAGAAGTCCCGACCGGGGAGCTGTTTTTT
TRBV29-1,-,TRBJ2-7,many,CSVDLSGVEQYF,TGCAGCGTTGACCTTTCTGGGGTCGAGCAGTACTTC
TRBV7-9,-,TRBJ1-4,many,CASSPDSGGEKLFF,TGTGCCAGCAGCCCGGACAGCGGAGGGGAAAAACTGTTTTTT
TRBV9,-,TRBJ1-2,many,CASSARPDYGYTF,TGTGCCAGCAGCGCACGTCCGGATTATGGCTACACCTTC
TRBV5-1,TRBD2,TRBJ2-1,many,CASSREASGGNEQFF,TGCGCCAGCAGCCGGGAGGCTAGCGGGGGCAATGAGCAGTTCTTC
TRBV2,TRBD1,TRBJ1-1,-,CASRGDRDTEAFF,TGTGCCAGCAGGGGGGACAGGGACACTGAAGCTTTCTTT
TRBV10-2,-,TRBJ1-4,many,CASSESFGEKLFF,TGCGCCAGCAGTGAGTCATTTGGGGAAAAACTGTTTTTT
TRBV7-3,TRBD1,TRBJ2-2,many,CASSRDRVVSGELFF,TGTGCCAGCAGCCGGGACAGGGTGGTTTCCGGGGAGCTGTTTTTT
TRBV4-1,-,TRBJ1-4,-,CASSQGQIKERLFF,TGCGCCAGCAGCCAAGGGCAGATTAAAGAAAGACTGTTTTTT
TRBV6-5,-,TRBJ2-7,many,CASRDSRTYEQYF,TGTGCCAGCAGGGACAGCCGAACCTACGAGCAGTACTTC
TRBV5-1,TRBD1,TRBJ2-7,many,CASSLTGGAYEQYF,TGCGCCAGCAGCTTAACAGGGGGCGCCTACGAGCAGTACTTC
TRBV12-3/TRBV12-4,TRBD2,TRBJ2-3,many,CASSLGETSGSTDTQYF,TGTGCCAGCAGTTTAGGGGAGACTAGCGGGAGCACAGATACGCAGTATTTT
TRBV20-1,TRBD2,TRBJ2-2,many,CSARPSLAGTNTGELFF,TGCAGTGCGCGTCCCTCGCTAGCGGGCACGAACACCGGGGAGCTGTTTTTT
TRBV7-3,TRBD2,TRBJ2-1,many,CASSLRGRETGTSGSYEQFF,TGTGCCAGCAGCTTAAGGGGCCGCGAAACCGGGACTAGCGGGAGTTATGAGCAGTTCTTC
TRBV7-2,-,TRBJ2-7,many,CASSPDRYEQYF,TGTGCCAGCAGCCCAGACCGCTACGAGCAGTACTTC
TRBV10-2,-,TRBJ1-4,-,CASSERTAAEGEKLFF,TGCGCCAGCAGTGAGCGGACAGCCGCCGAGGGCGAAAAACTGTTTTTT
TRBV7-2,-,TRBJ2-2,many,CASSLREYGELFF,TGTGCCAGCAGCTTACGGGAATACGGGGAGCTGTTTTTT
TRBV6-5,TRBD1,TRBJ1-2,many,CASRTGGEYYGYTF,TGTGCCAGCAGAACAGGGGGCGAATACTATGGCTACACCTTC
TRBV5-1,TRBD2,TRBJ2-1,many,CASSFRTSGGNEQFF,TGCGCCAGCAGCTTCCGGACTAGCGGGGGCAATGAGCAGTTCTTC
TRBV20-1,TRBD2,TRBJ2-1,many,CSARGTSGSYGNEQFF,TGCAGTGCTCGTGGGACTAGCGGGAGTTATGGGAATGAGCAGTTCTTC
TRBV7-9,-,TRBJ2-7,many,CASSEGRAPPREQYF,TGTGCCAGCAGCGAAGGCAGGGCACCCCCCCGGGAGCAGTACTTC
TRBV10-1,-,TRBJ2-3,many,CASSETGDTQYF,TGCGCCAGCAGTGAGACTGGAGATACGCAGTATTTT
TRBV19,-,TRBJ2-1,once,CASSIVGQSSYNEQSF,TGTGCCAGTAGTATTGTCGGCCAGAGCTCCTACAATGAGCAGTCCTTC
TRBV24-1,TRBD1,TRBJ2-1,few,CAVGTGGYEQFF,TGTGCCGTTGGGACAGGGGGGTATGAGCAGTTCTTC
TRBV3-1,-,TRBJ2-1,many,CASSQQRLDEQFF,TGTGCCAGCAGCCAACAGCGCCTCGATGAGCAGTTCTTC
TRBV6-1,-,TRBJ1-2,few,CASSETVESYGYTF,TGTGCCAGCAGTGAAACGGTAGAATCCTATGGCTACACCTTC
TRBV24-1,-,TRBJ2-1,many,CATKSDLPGNEQFF,TGTGCCACCAAATCGGACTTGCCCGGCAATGAGCAGTTCTTC
TRBV7-2,TRBD1,TRBJ2-4,many,CASSLYRTGKNIQYF,TGTGCCAGCAGCTTATACCGGACAGGGAAAAACATTCAGTACTTC
TRBV27,TRBD2,TRBJ2-5,-,CAGSSRTSGSETQYF,TGTGCCGGCAGTTCTCGGACTAGCGGGAGTGAGACCCAGTACTTC
TRBV5-1,-,TRBJ1-2,many,CASSLIRGSNNFGYTF,TGCGCCAGCAGCTTGATCCGAGGGTCTAACAACTTCGGCTACACCTTC
TRBV20-1,-,TRBJ1-5,many,CSAQPQISNQPQHF,TGCAGTGCTCAGCCTCAGATTAGCAATCAGCCCCAGCATTTT
TRBV5-8,TRBD2,TRBJ2-3,many,CASSVGLAGATDTQYF,TGTGCCAGCAGCGTCGGACTAGCGGGCGCCACAGATACGCAGTATTTT
TRBV29-1,-,TRBJ2-1,many,CSVEDSRGDEQFF,TGCAGCGTTGAAGATAGTAGGGGAGATGAGCAGTTCTTC
TRBV2,TRBD1,TRBJ2-7,many,CASSTRQGDEQYF,TGTGCCAGCAGTACCCGACAGGGAGACGAGCAGTACTTC
TRBV20-1,-,TRBJ1-2,many,CSARDRARLSEGYTF,TGCAGTGCTAGAGACAGGGCCCGACTATCGGAGGGCTACACCTTC
TRBV20-1,-,TRBJ1-2,many,CSARDDRGNYGYTF,TGCAGTGCTAGAGACGACCGGGGGAACTATGGCTACACCTTC
TRBV19,TRBD2,TRBJ2-1,many,CASSISGGSYNEQFF,TGTGCCAGTAGTATAAGCGGGGGATCCTACAATGAGCAGTTCTTC
TRBV6-5,-,TRBJ2-7,many,CASSYSGGSYEQYF,TGTGCCAGCAGTTACTCCGGGGGTTCCTACGAGCAGTACTTC
TRBV6-2/TRBV6-3,-,TRBJ2-7,many,CASSQTLLAFDEQYF,TGTGCCAGCAGCCAGACCCTCCTAGCGTTCGACGAGCAGTACTTC